This is a list of T cell receptor beta chains from one sample in a study of blood T cell repertoires in COVID-19. The data were produced by immunoSEQ multiplex PCR, yet TCRdb's version contains in-frame clones alone and is incomplete. The data contain tens of thousands of clones, 70% to 90% of them singletons. The sequenced sample consisted of peripheral blood. The source is an elderly man in a cohort sampled during active COVID-19. CDR3s include the opening cysteine and the closing phenylalanine or tryptophan. The D gene is left open where the match is weak. Rows may omit the clone size; those that give it use once, few, many or a size class.

V gene	clone size	J gene	D gene	CDR3 DNA	CDR3 protein
TRBV7-2	.	TRBJ1-2	TRBD1	TGTGCCAGCAGCTTAGCGCAGGGGGCCCCCTATGGCTACACCTTC	CASSLAQGAPYGYTF
TRBV18	.	TRBJ1-1	.	TGTGCCAGCTCCCCGGTGGGGGCCGGACTTGACACTGAAGCTTTCTTT	CASSPVGAGLDTEAFF
TRBV6-5	.	TRBJ2-3	TRBD2	TGTGCCCACATTAGCGGGGGGGCAAGGACAGATACGCAGTATTTT	CAHISGGARTDTQYF
TRBV25-1	once	TRBJ1-2	TRBD1	TGTGCCAGCAGTGATTTCGGACAGGTTGGTGGCTACACCTTC	CASSDFGQVGGYTF
TRBV13	.	TRBJ2-7	.	TGTGCCAGCAGCCCCCGACGGCCCGGGGATGAGCAGTACTTC	CASSPRRPGDEQYF
TRBV10-1	.	TRBJ1-5	TRBD1	TGCGCCAGAAATAACAGGGGTGGGAATCAGCCCCAGCATTTT	CARNNRGGNQPQHF
TRBV20-1	.	TRBJ2-5	.	TGCAGTGCTAGTCCAGGGGCAGGGGAGACCCAGTACTTC	CSASPGAGETQYF
TRBV7-6	.	TRBJ1-2	TRBD1	TGTGCCAGCAGCTTAGCGCCTGGACAGGGCGGGCGTTGGGGCTACACCTTC	CASSLAPGQGGRWGYTF
TRBV5-6	few	TRBJ1-1	.	TGTGCCAGCAGCTTTGGGACTTTAGTTTTTGAAGCTTTCTTT	CASSFGTLVFEAFF
TRBV6-2/TRBV6-3	.	TRBJ2-1	TRBD1	TGTGCCAGCAGTTACCTGCAGGGGGCTGGTGAGCAGTTCTTC	CASSYLQGAGEQFF
TRBV18	once	TRBJ1-2	TRBD1	TGTGCCAGCTCACGAGGACAGGTCGAGGGCTACACCTTC	CASSRGQVEGYTF
TRBV10-3	.	TRBJ1-2	.	TGTGCCATCAGTGTAGCTAACTATGGCTACACCTTC	CAISVANYGYTF
TRBV25-1	once	TRBJ1-2	.	TGTGCCAGCACCAACGGGGTTGGGTATGGCTACACCTTC	CASTNGVGYGYTF
TRBV6-5	.	TRBJ1-5	.	TGTGCCAGCAACAGGGCGTGGGGATCTAATCAGCCCCAGCATTTT	CASNRAWGSNQPQHF
TRBV2	.	TRBJ2-5	.	TGTGCCAGCAGTGAGGACAGTAGAGAGACCCAGTACTTC	CASSEDSRETQYF
TRBV10-3	.	TRBJ2-3	.	TGTGCCATCACTGAAAGCGGGTCTAGCACAGATACGCAGTATTTT	CAITESGSSTDTQYF
TRBV3-1/TRBV3-2	.	TRBJ1-2	.	TGTGCCAGCAGCCAAGCGGGGGGAGGAGGTGGCGACACCTTC	CASSQAGGGGGDTF
TRBV27	.	TRBJ1-2	.	TGTGCCAGCAGTTTAAATTCAGGGTTGGGTGACTATGGCTACACCTTC	CASSLNSGLGDYGYTF
TRBV7-2	few	TRBJ2-7	.	TGTGCCAGCAGCTTAGGACTCACCTCCTACGAGCAGTACTTC	CASSLGLTSYEQYF
TRBV5-6	.	TRBJ2-1	TRBD1	TGTGCCAGCAGCGTTCCGGGACAGGGGATAGCTGATGAGCAGTTCTTC	CASSVPGQGIADEQFF
TRBV4-1	.	TRBJ1-4	.	TGCGCCAGCAGCCAAGTTCGCGCAGGGTCAAGTGAAAAACTGTTTTTT	CASSQVRAGSSEKLFF
TRBV29-1	.	TRBJ1-5	.	TGCAGCGTGACAGAAGAGAATAATCAGCCCCAGCATTTT	CSVTEENNQPQHF
TRBV3-1/TRBV3-2	.	TRBJ2-5	.	TGTGCCAGCAGCCCTATTCGTCTCCAAGAGACCCAGTACTTC	CASSPIRLQETQYF
TRBV4-2	.	TRBJ2-1	.	TGTGCCAGCAGCCAATCGGTAATAGCCTACAATGAGCAGTTCTTC	CASSQSVIAYNEQFF
TRBV24-1	.	TRBJ2-5	.	TGTGCCACCAGTGATTCCACTAGTGGCGAGACCCAGTACTTC	CATSDSTSGETQYF
TRBV19	.	TRBJ1-3	.	TGTGCCAGTAGTAGGGCGGGAGTTTCTGGAAACACCATATATTTT	CASSRAGVSGNTIYF
TRBV5-6	few	TRBJ2-3	TRBD1	TGTGCCAGCAGCTCAGACAGGGGATGGGCAGATACGCAGTATTTT	CASSSDRGWADTQYF
TRBV5-4	few	TRBJ2-1	TRBD1	TGTGCCAGCAGCTTGGAAGGGGGCAACTACAATGAGCAGTTCTTC	CASSLEGGNYNEQFF
TRBV4-1	.	TRBJ2-7	TRBD2	TGCGCCAGCAGCCAAGATTTTACGACTAGCGGGGGATCCTACGAGCAGTACTTC	CASSQDFTTSGGSYEQYF
TRBV28	.	TRBJ1-6	TRBD1	TGTGCCAGCAGTTTTACGGACAGGGGAGTTCCACCCCTCCACTTT	CASSFTDRGVPPLHF
TRBV6-5	.	TRBJ1-6	.	TGTGCCAGCAGACTACCGGGAGATGGTTCACCCCTCCACTTT	CASRLPGDGSPLHF